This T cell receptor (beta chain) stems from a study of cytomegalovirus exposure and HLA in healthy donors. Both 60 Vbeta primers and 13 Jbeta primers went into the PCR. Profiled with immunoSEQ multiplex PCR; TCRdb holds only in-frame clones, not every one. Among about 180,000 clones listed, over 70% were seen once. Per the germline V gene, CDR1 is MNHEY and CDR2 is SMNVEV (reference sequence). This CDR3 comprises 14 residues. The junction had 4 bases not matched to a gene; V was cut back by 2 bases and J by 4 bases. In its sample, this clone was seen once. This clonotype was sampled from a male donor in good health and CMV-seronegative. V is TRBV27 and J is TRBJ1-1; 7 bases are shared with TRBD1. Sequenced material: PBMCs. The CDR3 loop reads CASSLGTAVTEAFF. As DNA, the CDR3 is TGTGCCAGCAGTTTAGGGACAGCCGTCACTGAAGCTTTCTTT.